This is a list of T cell receptor beta chains from one sample in a study of OX40 agonist ivuxolimab in advanced cancers. TCRdb's copy holds only in-frame clones and misses some; the assay was immunoSEQ multiplex PCR. The sample consists of tens of thousands of clones, 70% to 80% of them appearing once. The sample consisted of CD4+ or CD8+ T cells sorted from blood, taken in a trial of the OX40 agonist ivuxolimab. The receptors originated from an adult with an advanced solid tumor such as melanoma, head and neck, liver or kidney cancer. Both conserved end residues are part of each CDR3.

TRBJ2-5 | TRBV28 | CASMPAGPWSETQYF
TRBJ1-5 | TRBV28 | CASTSTTGGYDQPQHF
TRBJ1-2 | TRBV28 | CASSQGDYGYTF
TRBJ1-1 | TRBV18 | CASSPPEFTEAFF
TRBJ1-5 | TRBV19 | CASSMEGGQPQHF
TRBJ2-5 | TRBV25-1 | CASSVAGGPLETQYF
TRBJ1-2 | TRBV5-1 | CASSVGYNYGYTF
TRBJ2-3 | TRBV5-1 | CASSPGLAEDTDTQYF
TRBJ2-3 | TRBV28 | CASSSLERSTDTQYF
TRBJ2-5 | TRBV7-3 | CASSLLGLAGQETQYF
TRBJ1-1 | TRBV5-1 | CASSLAGGAGAFF
TRBJ2-2 | TRBV29-1 | CSADRGNTGELFF
TRBJ1-5 | TRBV7-8 | CASSFSNQPQHF
TRBJ1-1 | TRBV19 | CASIYKGGGTGNTEAFF
TRBJ2-1 | TRBV7-6 | CASSLALSSYNEQFF
TRBJ1-5 | TRBV2 | CASSGGSDQPQHF